The text below deals with one T cell receptor beta chain. Antigen: not known. The data originate from a study of CXCR3-negative and CXCR3-positive naive CD8 T cells. Findings and caveats of the study: The TRB CDR3s that CXCR3-positive naive cells carried were more hydrophobic than those of CXCR3-negative naive cells.

CDR1 and CDR2 from the germline V gene are SGHDN and FVKESK. There are 14 residues in the CDR3. The TRB libraries of cDNA were built by UMI-labeled 5' RACE. TCRdb reprocessed the 5' RACE reads and reports one entry per CDR3 protein, with no DNA. The sample totals over 100,000 distinct CDR3 sequences; its top ten clones hold around 0.36%. The specimen sequenced was naive CXCR3+ CD8+ T cells from blood. Subset denoted: CD45RO-CCR7+CD27+CD95- naive CD8+ T cells expressing CXCR3 (TNR3+). The chain uses TRBV14 and TRBJ1-2; the D call from TCRdb, TRBD1, cannot be confirmed without DNA. This clonotype originated in a human donor in good health. Some clones in this sample may be carry-over from other donors' samples. This CDR3 is CASSRDQTAYGYTF.